This T cell receptor (beta chain) was sequenced for a study of blood T cells in healthy people across ages. Whole-study context: The capture of about one barcoded beta molecule per two T cells was achieved by template switching.

The V end was cut by 5 bases, the J end by 1 base, with 8 bases between. Germline loops: CDR1 MDHEN, CDR2 SYDVKM. The CDR3 contains 14 residues. Next came a second PCR, run for about 6 to 11 cycles, which used a sample-barcoded 5' primer along with a J-beta primer mix. TCRdb redid the calling of the 5' RACE reads with MiXCR, one entry per CDR3 protein. The repertoire holds about 620,000 distinct CDR3 sequences, with over 40% as singletons. This clonotype came up a few times. Each donor was a healthy Caucasian individual from Russia, aged roughly 6 to 95. The extraction recovered at least 5 micrograms of total RNA per sample.

The sequencing input was blood. The chain is built from TRBV28 and TRBJ2-2, with D unclear. This sequence was found in a woman aged 80 or over in good health. In DNA form, the CDR3 reads TGTGCCAGCAGTCCTCACAAGAACACCGGGGAGCTGTTTTTT. This encodes CASSPHKNTGELFF.